Below are 27 T cell receptor beta chains sequenced from a single sample in a study of regulatory T cells in long-lasting Graves disease. Building the TCR beta libraries relied on iRepertoire HTBI primers, and CDR3 regions underwent Arm-PCR. One entry per CDR3 protein, called by TCRdb with MiXCR from the multiplex PCR reads. This table has hundreds of thousands of distinct CDR3 sequences, roughly a sixth appearing once. Time point here: newly diagnosed GD, antithyroid drugs for less than 3 months. From RNA extracted from PBMCs, the TCR library was made. These data are also associated with another study on T cells in Graves' hyperthyroidism and ophthalmopathy.

The sequencing used peripheral blood mononuclear cells (PBMCs), collected at new diagnosis, from a patient treated with antithyroid drugs. The receptors come from a man aged 40-49 years with Graves disease.

This clonotype was observed at least ten times. This chain connects TRBV7-2 to TRBJ2-7; D gene ambiguous. Trimming shortened V by 1 base and J by 6 bases, and 7 bases separated the two germline ends. Germline CDR1 SGHTA, CDR2 FQGNSA. The CDR3 runs 12 residues. As DNA, the CDR3 is TGTGCCAGCAGCTTAGTGTATAGCGAGCAGTACTTC. This translates into CASSLVYSEQYF.

This clonotype has a count of ten or more. The V gene is TRBV5-1, the J gene TRBJ2-7, with 8 nucleotides matching TRBD2. Germline trimming cut 4 bases from V and 2 bases from J; bases unmatched to any gene: 8. The CDR3 is made up of 15 amino acids. Germline CDR1 and CDR2: SGHRS and YFSETQ. CDR3 DNA: TGCGCCAGCAGCGACGGGAGGGGCGCGACCTACGAGCAGTACTTC. The encoded protein is CASSDGRGATYEQYF. Filled out from reference TRBV5-1 and TRBJ2-7, the complete variable domain reads KAGVTQTPRYLIKTRGQQVTLSCSPISGHRSVSWYQQTPGQGLQFLFEYFSETQRNKGNFPGRFSGRQFSNSRSEMNVSTLELGDSALYLCASSDGRGATYEQYFGPGTRLTVT.

Concerning this clonotype itself: This may stem from a read error, because a much larger clone lies one nucleotide away. CDR3 in DNA: TGTGCCAGCAGTCCCGGCAGGGGGCGCGGTCAGCCCCAGCATTTT. Translating gives CASSPGRGRGQPQHF. This sequence joins TRBV27 and TRBJ1-5; 8 bases fit TRBD1. Looked up from germline, CDR1 is MNHEY and CDR2 is SMNVEV (reference sequence). CDR3 size: 15 residues. With V trimmed by 5 bases and J by 6 bases, 9 bases remained unmatched.

In regard to this clonotype: An end of the junction differs from the germline gene, which may be a read error. The chain joins TRBV6-1 to TRBJ2-2; TRBD2 aligns across 7 bases. The CDR3 runs to 14 residues. Germline V CDR1 and CDR2: MNHNS, SASEGT. CDR3 sequence reads: CASGVAGDTGGLFF. In nucleotides, the CDR3 is TGTGCCAGCGGAGTAGCGGGCGACACCGGGGGGCTGTTTTTT.

This clonotype was seen ten or more times. The chain uses TRBV3-1 and TRBJ1-2; 9 bases agree with TRBD1. With V trimmed by 5 bases and J by 4 bases, 14 bases remained unmatched. The CDR3 consists of 17 residues. From germline, CDR1 is LGHDT and CDR2 YNNKEL (reference sequence). The CDR3 sequence: CASSYKFGTGPSYGYTF. The CDR3 DNA is TGTGCCAGCAGCTATAAATTCGGGACAGGGCCTTCCTATGGCTACACCTTC.

This clonotype was seen more than once but under ten times. V is TRBV19 and J is TRBJ2-5; 7 nucleotides align to TRBD1. V dropped 6 bases and J dropped 3; count of bases not matched to a gene: 4. Germline V gives CDR1 LNHDA, CDR2 SQIVND (reference sequence). CDR3 length equals 13 residues. The CDR3 nucleotides are TGTGCCAGTAGACCGACAGGGAAAGAGACCCAGTACTTC. As protein: CASRPTGKETQYF.

V usage is TRBV7-6 and J usage is TRBJ1-1; D gene uncertain. Germline values: CDR1 SGHVS, CDR2 FNYEAQ. CDR3 length: 15 residues. V shed 1 base and J shed 0 bases, with 9 bases lying between them. The CDR3 DNA is TGTGCCAGCAGCTTAGGGGTTGCGATGAACACTGAAGCTTTCTTT. This sequence encodes CASSLGVAMNTEAFF.

This clonotype came up many times. This sequence joins TRBV28 and TRBJ1-1; D is unresolved. V was cut by 4 bases and J by 4 bases, with 13 bases left in between. The CDR3 has 14 residues. Germline V lookup: CDR1 MDHEN, CDR2 SYDVKM. The CDR3 DNA sequence: TGTGCCAGCAGTTCTGCCGGGCTGGGCACTGAAGCTTTCTTT. Protein: CASSSAGLGTEAFF.

This clonotype was recorded at least ten times. The chain couples TRBV2 to TRBJ1-1; D remains unclear. The CDR3 contains 14 residues. The V end lost 4 bases, the J end lost 1 base, and 10 bases lay between the germline ends. Germline CDR1 SNHLY, CDR2 FYNNEI. CDR3 sequence (DNA): TGTGCCAGCAGTGGGTTGGCGGCGAACACTGAAGCTTTCTTT. It codes for CASSGLAANTEAFF.

The DNA for the CDR3 is TGTGCCAGCTCACCGGTCGATGAAATTGGTACCACCATCTATGGCTACACCTTC. As protein: CASSPVDEIGTTIYGYTF. The chain couples TRBV18 to TRBJ1-2; no clear D. The CDR3 sequence is 18 residues long. The germline gives CDR1 KGHSH, CDR2 LQKENI. The germline V and J ends were trimmed by 3 bases and 4 bases, with 24 bases remaining between them.

The CDR3, as DNA: TGTGCCAGCAGCCAACCACGACAGGAAATGGGCAAAAACATTCAGTACTTC. Amino acids: CASSQPRQEMGKNIQYF. The genes are TRBV16 and TRBJ2-4; D is perhaps TRBD1 (6 bases). The CDR3 has 17 residues. Trimming pared 2 bases from V and 3 bases from J, leaving 17 bases between. The V gene's germline CDR1 is KGHSY and CDR2 FQNENV.

This clonotype was seen a handful of times. V usage is TRBV5-6 and J usage is TRBJ2-7; 8 bases map to TRBD1. Germline V gene data show CDR1 as SGHDT and CDR2 as YYEEEE. V shed 2 bases, J shed 5 bases, and the junction held 9 bases outside the gene matches. The CDR3 runs 15 residues. CDR3 bases: TGTGCCAGCAGCTTCTTCGCAGGGGGCTTCGACGAGCAGTACTTC. Protein sequence: CASSFFAGGFDEQYF.

On this clonotype: This may stem from a read error, because a much larger clone lies one nucleotide away. The chain employs TRBV13 and TRBJ1-1, with D tentatively TRBD1 (6 bases). V was clipped by 5 bases and J by 7 bases, with 17 bases between them. CDR1 PRHDT and CDR2 FYEKMQ come from the germline V gene (reference sequence). The CDR3 contains 14 residues. CDR3 sequence reads: CASSPGTGDNEAFF. Here the CDR3 DNA reads TGTGCCAGCAGCCCAGGAACTGGGGACAATGAAGCTTTCTTT.

This clonotype was seen many times. This chain connects TRBV20-1 to TRBJ2-3; 7 bases are a match to TRBD2. This CDR3 has 14 amino acids. V shed 4 bases and J 2 bases; nucleotides not matched to a gene: 6. Per germline, CDR1 DFQATT and CDR2 SNEGSKA (reference sequence). The CDR3 DNA reads as TGCAGTGCTACCGGCGGGGGAAACACAGATACGCAGTATTTT. Its protein is CSATGGGNTDTQYF.

The sample holds a few counts of this clonotype. The chain links TRBV20-1 to TRBJ2-5, with 8 nucleotides matching TRBD2. This CDR3 has 17 residues. The V gene's germline CDR1 is DFQATT and CDR2 SNEGSKA (reference sequence). Losses at the gene ends were 1 base for V and 3 bases for J; bases not matched to a gene: 13. The CDR3 DNA reads TGCAGTGCTAGAGCCCACCGGCCTCCAGCGGGAGAAGAGACCCAGTACTTC. Protein: CSARAHRPPAGEETQYF.

Many counts were recorded for this clonotype. This chain connects TRBV12-3 or TRBV12-4 to TRBJ2-7, with 8 positions matching TRBD1. This CDR3 contains 15 residues. The junction had 7 bases not matched to a gene; V was cut back by 3 bases and J by 3 bases. This CDR3 reads CASSFRTGPNYEQYF. The CDR3 coding sequence is TGTGCCAGCAGTTTTAGGACAGGGCCTAACTACGAGCAGTACTTC.

This clonotype turned up a few times. The genes are TRBV5-1 and TRBJ2-7; 8 bases agree with TRBD1. V shed 4 bases and J 5 bases; nucleotides not matched to a gene: 11. Per the germline V gene, CDR1 is SGHRS and CDR2 is YFSETQ. There are 15 residues in the CDR3. Here the CDR3 DNA reads TGCGCCAGCAGCGGAACAGGGGGAGGATTCCACGAGCAGTACTTC. This gives the protein CASSGTGGGFHEQYF.

There are a few counts of this clonotype. The gene calls are TRBV7-2 and TRBJ1-6; 7 nucleotides match TRBD1. The CDR3 totals 16 residues. V lost 5 bases and J lost 6; bases outside the gene matches: 10. Germline V gives CDR1 SGHTA, CDR2 FQGNSA. The CDR3 sequence: CASSAYRGRVNSPLHF. In DNA, the CDR3 is TGTGCCAGCAGCGCTTATAGGGGGCGGGTTAATTCACCCCTCCACTTT. Based on the CDR3 plus reference TRBV7-2 and TRBJ1-6, the full variable domain is GAGVSQSPSNKVTEKGKDVELRCDPISGHTALYWYRQSLGQGLEFLIYFQGNSAPDKSGLPSDRFSAERTGGSVSTLTIQRTQQEDSAVYLCASSAYRGRVNSPLHFGNGTRLTVT.

The chain recombines TRBV4-1 with TRBJ2-1; D is possibly TRBD1 (6 bases). V was trimmed by 4 bases and J by 6 bases, leaving 16 bases between them. This CDR3 is built from 15 residues. Germline CDR1 and CDR2: MGHRA and YSYEKL. CDR3 nucleotide sequence: TGCGCCAGCAGCCGAGCCGGGACAAGCCTCAATGAGCAGTTCTTC. Its protein product is CASSRAGTSLNEQFF.

The sample holds many counts of this clonotype. The chain joins TRBV6-2 or TRBV6-3 to TRBJ2-7; weak D call: TRBD1 (5 bases). The CDR3 contains 13 residues. V gave up 4 bases and J gave up 6 bases, with 13 bases separating them. Per germline, CDR1 MNHEY and CDR2 SVGEGT. CDR3 DNA sequence: TGTGCCAGCAGTTGGTTCAGGGCTCTCGAGCAGTACTTC. It yields the protein CASSWFRALEQYF.

In this sample, this clonotype turned up many times. A read error may be the cause here, since a much bigger clone is one base away. The chain recombines TRBV6-5 with TRBJ1-1; D call uncertain. V lost 4 bases, J lost 1 base, and 7 bases lay in between. The CDR3 runs 13 residues. Germline V gene data show CDR1 as MNHEY and CDR2 as SVGAGI. In nucleotides, the CDR3 is TGTGCCAGCAGTTCGGAGAGGAACACTGAAGCTTTCTTT. Translation gives CASSSERNTEAFF.

In this sample, this clonotype turned up many times. This chain links TRBV20-1 with TRBJ2-1; no clear D. The CDR3 loop spans 11 amino acids. Germline CDR1 reads DFQATT; CDR2 reads SNEGSKA (reference sequence). Trimming removed 3 bases from V and 9 bases from J, with 9 bases in between. CDR3 in amino acids: CSASGLFEQFF. DNA of the CDR3: TGCAGTGCTAGCGGGCTGTTTGAGCAGTTCTTC.

This clonotype was seen a handful of times. This chain joins TRBV2 and TRBJ1-4; tentatively, D is TRBD1 (6 bases). Germline CDR1 reads SNHLY; CDR2 reads FYNNEI. The length of the CDR3 is 15 residues. V dropped 6 bases and J dropped 6 bases, with 17 bases sitting between them. CDR3 DNA sequence: TGTGCCAGCAGCGGGGGGGCGGCGGCGCATGAAAAACTGTTTTTT. Translated: CASSGGAAAHEKLFF.

In its sample, this clonotype was seen many times. V usage is TRBV12-3 or TRBV12-4 and J usage is TRBJ2-7; 11 nucleotides align to TRBD2. V dropped 5 bases and J dropped 0; count of bases not matched to a gene: 6. The CDR3 runs to 16 residues. The CDR3 DNA sequence: TGTGCCAGCAGTGTCGGACTAGCGGGCCTCTCCTACGAGCAGTACTTC. Translating it yields CASSVGLAGLSYEQYF.

This clonotype has at least ten counts. V is TRBV28 and J is TRBJ2-7, with D uncertain. V was clipped by 6 bases and J by 4 bases, with 16 bases between them. This CDR3 is built from 14 residues. Germline V gene sequence: CDR1 MDHEN, CDR2 SYDVKM. The CDR3 DNA reads TGTGCCAGCAGCAAGGAAAGACACGTTTACGAGCAGTACTTC. Its translation is CASSKERHVYEQYF.

This clonotype was seen a few times. V and J are TRBV20-1 and TRBJ2-5; D possibly corresponds to TRBD2 (5 bases). The CDR3 extends over 12 amino acids. Germline V gene data show CDR1 as DFQATT and CDR2 as SNEGSKA (reference sequence). V lost 4 bases to trimming and J lost 5 bases, with 11 bases between them. Here the CDR3 reads CSAKKAVETQYF. Here the CDR3 DNA reads TGCAGTGCTAAAAAAGCGGTGGAGACCCAGTACTTC.

This clonotype has just a few counts. The gene calls are TRBV6-5 and TRBJ2-7; D unclear. Trimming took 0 bases from V and 2 from J, leaving 11 bases between them. CDR3 length equals 15 residues. Germline lookup yields CDR1 MNHEY and CDR2 SVGAGI. CDR3 protein: CASSYSRTDPYEQYF. In DNA form, the CDR3 reads TGTGCCAGCAGTTACTCTCGGACGGACCCCTACGAGCAGTACTTC.